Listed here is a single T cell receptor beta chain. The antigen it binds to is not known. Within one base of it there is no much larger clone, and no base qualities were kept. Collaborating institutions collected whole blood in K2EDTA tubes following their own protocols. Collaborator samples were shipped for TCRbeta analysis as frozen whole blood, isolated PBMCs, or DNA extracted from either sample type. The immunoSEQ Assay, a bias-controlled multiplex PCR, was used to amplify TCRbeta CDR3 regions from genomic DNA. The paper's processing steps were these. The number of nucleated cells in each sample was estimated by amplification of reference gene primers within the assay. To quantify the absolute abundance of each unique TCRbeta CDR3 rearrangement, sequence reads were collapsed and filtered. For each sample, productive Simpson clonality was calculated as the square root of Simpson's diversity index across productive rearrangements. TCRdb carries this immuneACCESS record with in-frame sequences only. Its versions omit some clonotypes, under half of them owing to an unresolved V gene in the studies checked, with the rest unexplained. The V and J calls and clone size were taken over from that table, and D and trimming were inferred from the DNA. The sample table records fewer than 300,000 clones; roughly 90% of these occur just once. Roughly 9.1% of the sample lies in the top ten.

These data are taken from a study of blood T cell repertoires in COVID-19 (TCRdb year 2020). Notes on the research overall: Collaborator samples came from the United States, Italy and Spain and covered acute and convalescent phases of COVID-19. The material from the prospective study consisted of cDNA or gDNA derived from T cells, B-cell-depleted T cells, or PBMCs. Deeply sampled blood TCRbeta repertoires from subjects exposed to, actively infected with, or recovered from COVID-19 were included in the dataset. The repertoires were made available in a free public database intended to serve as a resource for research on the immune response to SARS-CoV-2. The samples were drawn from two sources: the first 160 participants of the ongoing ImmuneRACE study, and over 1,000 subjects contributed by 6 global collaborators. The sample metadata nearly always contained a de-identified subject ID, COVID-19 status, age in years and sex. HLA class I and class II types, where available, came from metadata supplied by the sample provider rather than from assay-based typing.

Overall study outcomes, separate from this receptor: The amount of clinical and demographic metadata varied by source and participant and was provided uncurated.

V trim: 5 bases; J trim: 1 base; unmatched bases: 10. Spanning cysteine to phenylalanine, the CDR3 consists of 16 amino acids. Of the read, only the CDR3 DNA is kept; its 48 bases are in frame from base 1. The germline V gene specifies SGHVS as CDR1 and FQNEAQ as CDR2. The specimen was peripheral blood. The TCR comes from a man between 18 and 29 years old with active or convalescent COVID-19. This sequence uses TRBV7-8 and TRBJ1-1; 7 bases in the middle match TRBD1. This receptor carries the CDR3 CASSQGQDFGNTEAFF. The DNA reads TGTGCCAGCAGCCAAGGACAGGATTTCGGGAACACTGAAGCTTTCTTT. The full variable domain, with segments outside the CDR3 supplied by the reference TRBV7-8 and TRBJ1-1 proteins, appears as GAGVSQSPRYKVAKRGQDVALRCDPISGHVSLFWYQQALGQGPEFLTYFQNEAQLDKSGLPSDRFFAERPEGSVSTLKIQRTQQEDSAVYLCASSQGQDFGNTEAFFGQGTRLTVV.